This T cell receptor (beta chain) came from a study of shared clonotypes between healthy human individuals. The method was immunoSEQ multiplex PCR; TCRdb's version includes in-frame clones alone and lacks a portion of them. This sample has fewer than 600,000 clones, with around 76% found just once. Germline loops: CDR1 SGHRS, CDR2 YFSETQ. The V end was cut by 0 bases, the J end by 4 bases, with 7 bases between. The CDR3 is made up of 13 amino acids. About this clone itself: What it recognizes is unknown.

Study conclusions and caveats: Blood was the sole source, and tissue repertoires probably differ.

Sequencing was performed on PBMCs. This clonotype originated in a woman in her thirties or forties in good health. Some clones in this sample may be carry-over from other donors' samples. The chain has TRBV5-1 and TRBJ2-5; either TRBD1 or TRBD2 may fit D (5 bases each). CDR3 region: CASSLGGGETQYF. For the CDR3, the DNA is TGCGCCAGCAGCTTGGGTGGGGGAGAGACCCAGTACTTC.